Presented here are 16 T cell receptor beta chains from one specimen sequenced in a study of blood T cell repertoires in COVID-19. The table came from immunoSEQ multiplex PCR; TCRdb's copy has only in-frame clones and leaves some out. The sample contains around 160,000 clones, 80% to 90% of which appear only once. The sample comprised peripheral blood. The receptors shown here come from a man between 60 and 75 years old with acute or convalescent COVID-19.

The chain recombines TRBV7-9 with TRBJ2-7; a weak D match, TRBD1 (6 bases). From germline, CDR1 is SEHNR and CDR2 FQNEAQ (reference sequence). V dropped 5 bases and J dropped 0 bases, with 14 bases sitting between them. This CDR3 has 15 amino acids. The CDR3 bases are TGTGCCAGCAGCCTGGGGGACACTACCTCCTACGAGCAGTACTTC. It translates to CASSLGDTTSYEQYF.

CDR3 in amino acids: CASSQVPGQGYEQYF. CDR3 nucleotide sequence: TGTGCCAGCAGCCAAGTCCCGGGACAGGGTTACGAGCAGTACTTC. V and J are TRBV3-1 (or the pseudogene TRBV3-2) and TRBJ2-7, with 9 bases fitting TRBD1. Trimming removed 1 base from V and 4 bases from J; junction bases left unmatched: 5. Germline CDR1 LGHDT, CDR2 YNNKEL (reference sequence). The CDR3 is 15 amino acids.

The CDR3: CASSPTGFLAFF. CDR3 nucleotide sequence: TGTGCCAGCAGCCCCACAGGGTTTTTGGCTTTCTTT. V is TRBV3-1 (or the pseudogene TRBV3-2) and J is TRBJ1-1; TRBD1 might be the D (6 bases). The CDR3 spans 12 residues. Trimming pared 4 bases from V and 11 bases from J, leaving 14 bases between. The germline V gene encodes CDR1 LGHDT and CDR2 YNNKEL (reference sequence).

The CDR3 protein is CASSQSGGTGVDEQFF. The CDR3 region has the DNA TGCGCCAGCAGCCAATCCGGGGGAACAGGGGTGGATGAGCAGTTCTTC. The chain employs TRBV5-1 and TRBJ2-1; D might be TRBD1 (7 bases). The CDR3 consists of 16 residues. Trimming took 4 bases from V and 8 from J, leaving 22 bases between them. Germline V CDR1 and CDR2: SGHRS, YFSETQ.

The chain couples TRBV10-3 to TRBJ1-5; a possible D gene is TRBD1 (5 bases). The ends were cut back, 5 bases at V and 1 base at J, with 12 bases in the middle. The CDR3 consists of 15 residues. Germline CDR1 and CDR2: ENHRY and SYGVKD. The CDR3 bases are TGTGCCATCAGTAAGGGACTGGAGAGCAATCAGCCCCAGCATTTT. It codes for CAISKGLESNQPQHF.

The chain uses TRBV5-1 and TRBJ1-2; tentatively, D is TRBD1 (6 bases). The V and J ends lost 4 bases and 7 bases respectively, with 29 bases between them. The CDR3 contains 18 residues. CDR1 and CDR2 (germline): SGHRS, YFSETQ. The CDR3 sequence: CASSRRGVDRGSLGGYTF. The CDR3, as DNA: TGCGCCAGCAGCCGGAGAGGGGTGGACAGAGGATCCCTAGGTGGCTACACCTTC. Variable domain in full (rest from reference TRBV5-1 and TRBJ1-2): KAGVTQTPRYLIKTRGQQVTLSCSPISGHRSVSWYQQTPGQGLQFLFEYFSETQRNKGNFPGRFSGRQFSNSRSEMNVSTLELGDSALYLCASSRRGVDRGSLGGYTFGSGTRLTVV.

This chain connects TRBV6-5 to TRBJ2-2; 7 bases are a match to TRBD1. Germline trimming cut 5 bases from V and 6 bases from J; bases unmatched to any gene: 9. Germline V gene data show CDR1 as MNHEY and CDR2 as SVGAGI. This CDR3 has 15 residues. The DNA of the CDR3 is TGTGCCAGCAGTCGACAGGGTAAATCGGCCGGGGAGCTGTTTTTT. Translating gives CASSRQGKSAGELFF.

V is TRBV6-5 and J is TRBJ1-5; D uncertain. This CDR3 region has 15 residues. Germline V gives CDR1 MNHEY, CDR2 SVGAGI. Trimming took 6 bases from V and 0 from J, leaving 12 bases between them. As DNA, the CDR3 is TGTGCCAGCAGCTACACGGCGGATAGCAATCAGCCCCAGCATTTT. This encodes CASSYTADSNQPQHF.

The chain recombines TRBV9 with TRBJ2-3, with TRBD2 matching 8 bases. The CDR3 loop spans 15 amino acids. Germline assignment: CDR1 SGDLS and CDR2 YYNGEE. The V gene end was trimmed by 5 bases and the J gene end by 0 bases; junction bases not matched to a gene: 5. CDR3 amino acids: CASSWIAGSTDTQYF. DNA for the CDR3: TGTGCCAGCAGTTGGATAGCGGGAAGCACAGATACGCAGTATTTT.

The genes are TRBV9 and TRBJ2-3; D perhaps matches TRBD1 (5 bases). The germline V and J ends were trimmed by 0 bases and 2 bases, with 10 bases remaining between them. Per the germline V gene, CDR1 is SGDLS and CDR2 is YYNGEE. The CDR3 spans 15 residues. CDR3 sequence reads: CASSVDDSYTDTQYF. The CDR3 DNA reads TGTGCCAGCAGCGTAGATGACAGCTACACAGATACGCAGTATTTT.

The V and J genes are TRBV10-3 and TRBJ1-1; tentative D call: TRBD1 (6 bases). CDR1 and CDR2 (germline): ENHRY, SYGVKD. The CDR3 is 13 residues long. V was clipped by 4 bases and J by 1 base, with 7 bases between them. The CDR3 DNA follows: TGTGCCATCAGTGGGACAGAGAACACTGAAGCTTTCTTT. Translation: CAISGTENTEAFF.

This CDR3 reads CATSDRGFGDTQYF. The CDR3, as DNA: TGCGCCACCTCGGACAGGGGGTTTGGAGATACGCAGTATTTT. The chain is built from TRBV10-1 and TRBJ2-3; 10 nucleotides align to TRBD1. Germline V gene sequence: CDR1 WNHNN, CDR2 SYGVQD (reference sequence). V lost 10 bases to trimming and J lost 5 bases; unmatched junction nucleotides: 9. The length of the CDR3 is 14 residues.

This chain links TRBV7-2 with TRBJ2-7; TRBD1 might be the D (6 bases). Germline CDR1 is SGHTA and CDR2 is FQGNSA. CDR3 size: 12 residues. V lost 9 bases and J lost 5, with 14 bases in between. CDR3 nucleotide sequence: TGTGCCAGGACGACAGGAAATAACGAGCAGTACTTC. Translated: CARTTGNNEQYF. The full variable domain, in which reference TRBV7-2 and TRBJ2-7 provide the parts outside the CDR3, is GAGVSQSPSNKVTEKGKDVELRCDPISGHTALYWYRQSLGQGLEFLIYFQGNSAPDKSGLPSDRFSAERTGGSVSTLTIQRTQQEDSAVYLCARTTGNNEQYFGPGTRLTVT.

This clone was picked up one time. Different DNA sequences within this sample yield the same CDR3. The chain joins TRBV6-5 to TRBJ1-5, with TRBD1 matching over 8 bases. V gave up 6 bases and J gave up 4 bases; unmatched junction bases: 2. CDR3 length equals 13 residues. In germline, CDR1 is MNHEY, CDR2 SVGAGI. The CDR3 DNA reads TGTGCCAGCAGCCGGGACAGGAATCAGCCCCAGCATTTT. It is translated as CASSRDRNQPQHF.

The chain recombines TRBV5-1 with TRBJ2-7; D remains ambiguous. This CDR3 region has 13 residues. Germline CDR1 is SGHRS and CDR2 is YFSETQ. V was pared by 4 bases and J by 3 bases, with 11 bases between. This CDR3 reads CASSPSLNYEQYF. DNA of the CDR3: TGCGCCAGCAGCCCCTCTCTAAACTACGAGCAGTACTTC.

CDR3 amino acids: CASSESTGEAYEQYF. In DNA form, the CDR3 reads TGCGCCAGCAGTGAGTCGACCGGGGAAGCCTACGAGCAGTACTTC. This chain joins TRBV10-2 and TRBJ2-7, with a possible D match to TRBD2 (5 bases). This CDR3 comprises 15 residues. CDR1 is WSHSY and CDR2 is SAAADI in the germline V gene. Between the trimmed V and J ends, which lost 0 bases and 2 bases, there was a span of 11 bases.